The 15 T cell receptor beta chains listed next were all sequenced from one sample in a study of regulatory T cells in long-lasting Graves disease. With iRepertoire HTBI primers and Arm-PCR of CDR3 regions, TCR beta libraries were built. TCRdb ran MiXCR on the multiplex PCR reads and lists one entry per CDR3 protein. The repertoire holds 500,000 to 700,000 distinct CDR3 sequences, approximately 29% seen once, with roughly 46% in the top ten. The time point is: persistent/refractory GD, antithyroid drugs over 5 years with positive TRAb. RNA extracted from PBMCs served as the sequencing template. The input for sequencing was peripheral blood mononuclear cells (PBMCs), taken when the disease was refractory, from a patient treated with antithyroid drugs. These receptors came from a female donor with Graves disease.

This clonotype was detected a few times. This chain links TRBV29-1 with TRBJ2-5; D may match TRBD1 or TRBD2 (7 bases each). Trimming took 0 bases from V and 5 from J, leaving 10 bases between them. CDR1 is SQVTM and CDR2 is ANQGSEA in the germline V gene. The CDR3 totals 13 residues. The CDR3 reads CSVEEQGGETQYF. CDR3 in DNA: TGCAGCGTTGAAGAGCAGGGGGGGGAGACCCAGTACTTC.

The chain combines TRBV20-1 with TRBJ2-7, with D perhaps TRBD2 (6 bases). This CDR3 is 12 amino acids long. Per germline, CDR1 DFQATT and CDR2 SNEGSKA (reference sequence). The CDR3 is CSAGGANYEQYF. The CDR3 DNA is TGCAGCGCTGGAGGGGCCAACTACGAGCAGTACTTC.

This clonotype came up many times. The CDR3 nucleotides read TGTGCCAGCAGTCTCCTAGGGACAGGCCTCATGAACACTGAAGCTTTCTTT. It encodes CASSLLGTGLMNTEAFF. The chain is built from TRBV6-1 and TRBJ1-1, with 8 positions matching TRBD1. The CDR3 sequence is 17 residues long. Germline V gene lookup returns CDR1 MNHNS and CDR2 SASEGT. V shed 5 bases, J shed 0 bases, and the junction held 11 bases outside the gene matches.

The chain links TRBV7-3 to TRBJ2-2; tentatively, D is TRBD1 (6 bases). The germline CDR1 and CDR2 sequences are SGHTA and FQGTGA. The CDR3 loop spans 17 amino acids. Between the trimmed V and J ends, which lost 0 bases and 1 base, there was a span of 12 bases. For the CDR3, the DNA is TGTGCCAGCAGCTTAACGTTGCCAGGGGAGAACACCGGGGAGCTGTTTTTT. Translating it yields CASSLTLPGENTGELFF.

Many counts were recorded for this clonotype. The chain combines TRBV6-5 with TRBJ2-7, with a possible D match to TRBD1 (5 bases). Germline V gene sequence: CDR1 MNHEY, CDR2 SVGAGI. This CDR3 region has 15 residues. The V end lost 0 bases, the J end lost 2 bases, and 11 bases lay between the germline ends. The CDR3 here is CASSYSFDSTYEQYF. CDR3 DNA sequence: TGTGCCAGCAGTTACTCGTTTGACAGTACCTACGAGCAGTACTTC.

The chain has TRBV7-6 and TRBJ2-5; D is unclear. This CDR3 is 12 amino acids long. V dropped 2 bases and J dropped 3 bases, with 4 bases sitting between them. Germline CDR1 and CDR2: SGHVS and FNYEAQ. The CDR3 DNA is TGTGCCAGCAGCTTAACAAAAGAGACCCAGTACTTC. Its protein product is CASSLTKETQYF.

The chain couples TRBV6-1 to TRBJ2-4; D not certain. V lost 5 bases and J lost 4, with 12 bases in between. The CDR3 is 14 amino acids. The germline V gene encodes CDR1 MNHNS and CDR2 SASEGT. The CDR3 loop reads CASSNPEKKNIQYF. CDR3 nucleotide sequence: TGTGCCAGCAGTAATCCGGAGAAGAAAAACATTCAGTACTTC.

V and J are TRBV18 and TRBJ1-1, with TRBD1 identical over 9 bases. The V and J ends lost 5 bases and 5 bases, in that order; junction bases with no gene match: 9. Looked up from germline, CDR1 is KGHSH and CDR2 is LQKENI. This CDR3 contains 15 residues. The CDR3 DNA follows: TGTGCCAGCTCAAGGACAGGGGAGCGGGTGACTGAAGCTTTCTTT. Translation gives CASSRTGERVTEAFF.

The chain links TRBV10-2 to TRBJ1-2, with 7 positions matching TRBD1. Germline values: CDR1 WSHSY, CDR2 SAAADI. The CDR3 is made up of 15 amino acids. The V segment lost 3 bases and the J segment 4 bases; nucleotides outside the gene matches: 8. The CDR3 region has the DNA TGCGCCAGCAGTGATCGGGTCTCAGGGGGCTATGGCTACACCTTC. It specifies CASSDRVSGGYGYTF.

This clonotype was seen a few times. The rearrangement joins TRBV18 to TRBJ1-2; the D gene is possibly TRBD1 (6 bases). Trimming left V 5 bases short and J 1 base short, with 11 bases between. This CDR3 has 14 amino acids. CDR1 and CDR2 from the germline V gene are KGHSH and LQKENI. This chain's CDR3 is CASSFDRINYGYTF. The CDR3 bases are TGTGCCAGCTCATTCGACAGGATTAACTATGGCTACACCTTC.

This clonotype occurred a few times. The chain has TRBV20-1 and TRBJ1-1, with D maybe TRBD1 (5 bases). The V end was cut by 1 base, the J end by 6 bases, with 18 bases between. The V gene's germline CDR1 is DFQATT and CDR2 SNEGSKA (reference sequence). This CDR3 has 15 amino acids. This CDR3 reads CSARASTGWPPEAFF. CDR3 nucleotides: TGCAGTGCTAGAGCGTCCACAGGTTGGCCCCCTGAAGCTTTCTTT.

This clonotype was seen more than once but under ten times. The DNA of the CDR3 is TGCAGCGCCTCCCGGGGGGAAGGAGAAAAACTGTTTTTT. Translating it yields CSASRGEGEKLFF. V gene TRBV29-1 combines with J gene TRBJ1-4, with D maybe TRBD1 (5 bases). CDR3 length: 13 residues. Germline V gene data show CDR1 as SQVTM and CDR2 as ANQGSEA. V shed 7 bases and J shed 8 bases, with 17 bases lying between them.

V is TRBV6-4 and J is TRBJ2-7; 8 nucleotides align to TRBD1. This CDR3 contains 13 residues. The germline V gene has CDR1 MRHNA and CDR2 SNTAGT. With V trimmed by 8 bases and J by 2 bases, 5 bases remained unmatched. The CDR3 loop is CASCRDRPYEQYF. The CDR3 DNA sequence: TGTGCCAGCTGCCGGGACAGGCCCTACGAGCAGTACTTC.

The CDR3 nucleotides read TGCAGTGCCGCCCCCTTAGAAGGCCGTCCTGAAGCTTTCTTT. Translating gives CSAAPLEGRPEAFF. This chain joins TRBV20-1 and TRBJ1-1; no clear D gene. This CDR3 is built from 14 residues. V was trimmed by 6 bases and J by 6 bases, leaving 20 bases between them. The germline V gene encodes CDR1 DFQATT and CDR2 SNEGSKA (reference sequence).

The V call is TRBV20-1, the J call TRBJ2-4, with a tentative D call TRBD2 (6 bases). Trimming shortened V by 3 bases and J by 2 bases, and 14 bases separated the two germline ends. This CDR3 is built from 15 residues. Germline V CDR1 and CDR2: DFQATT, SNEGSKA (reference sequence). The CDR3 bases are TGCAGTGCTAGTAGGACGGGAGAATCCAAAAACATTCAGTACTTC. Translated: CSASRTGESKNIQYF.